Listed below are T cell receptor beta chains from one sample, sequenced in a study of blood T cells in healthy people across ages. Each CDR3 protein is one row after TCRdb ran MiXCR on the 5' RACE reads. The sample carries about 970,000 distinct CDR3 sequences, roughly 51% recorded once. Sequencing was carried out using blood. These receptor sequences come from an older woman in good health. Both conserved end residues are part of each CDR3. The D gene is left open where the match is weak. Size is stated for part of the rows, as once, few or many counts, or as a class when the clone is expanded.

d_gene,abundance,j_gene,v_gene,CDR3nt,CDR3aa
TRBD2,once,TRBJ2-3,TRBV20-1,TGCAGTGCTATGTTCGGGGGGGACACAGATACGCAGTATTTT,CSAMFGGDTDTQYF
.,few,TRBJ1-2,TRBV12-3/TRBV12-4,TGTGCCAGCAGGCACGCAGCGGCGACGGGCTATGGCTACACCTTC,CASRHAAATGYGYTF
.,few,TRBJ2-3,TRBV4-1,TGCGCCACCTCCGGTACAGGAGGTTCCACAGATACGCAGTATTTT,CATSGTGGSTDTQYF
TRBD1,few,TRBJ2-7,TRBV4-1,TGCGCCAGCAGCCAAAGAAGGGACAGGGCAACCTACGAGCAGTACTTC,CASSQRRDRATYEQYF
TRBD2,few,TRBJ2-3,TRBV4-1,TGCGCCAGCAGCCAACGGGGATCGTCCTTCAGTAGCGGGAGGGAGGCAGATACGCAGTATTTT,CASSQRGSSFSSGREADTQYF
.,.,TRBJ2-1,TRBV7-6,TGTGCCAGCAGCACCGCTGGGGGTAATGAGCAGTTCTTC,CASSTAGGNEQFF
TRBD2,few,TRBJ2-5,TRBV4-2,TGTGCCAGCTCACCTGCGGGAGGGCAGGAGACCCAGTACTTC,CASSPAGGQETQYF
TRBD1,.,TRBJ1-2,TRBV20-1,TGCAGTGCTGATACAGGGGGCGGCTATGGCTACACCTTC,CSADTGGGYGYTF
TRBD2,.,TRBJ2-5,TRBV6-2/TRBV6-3,TGTGCCAGCAGGAAAGGACTAGCCTCCGGTGAGCAGTACTTC,CASRKGLASGEQYF
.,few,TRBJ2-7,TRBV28,TGTGCCAGCACCGGGACCTACTCCTACGAGCAGTACTTC,CASTGTYSYEQYF
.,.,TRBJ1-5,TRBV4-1,TGCGCCAGCAGCCAAGATCCCCCCCCGGGGGGAAACAATCAGCCCCAGCATTTT,CASSQDPPPGGNNQPQHF
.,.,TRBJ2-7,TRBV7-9,TGTGCCAGAAGCTGGGGCCCCTACGAGCAGTACTTC,CARSWGPYEQYF
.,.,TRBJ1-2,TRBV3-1,TGCGCCAGCACGAACAAGGGGGGATCTAACTATGGCTACACCTTC,CASTNKGGSNYGYTF
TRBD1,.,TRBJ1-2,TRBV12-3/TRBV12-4,TGTGCCAGCAGTCCCACCCCTGCCAGGGGGCTCGATGGCTACACCTTC,CASSPTPARGLDGYTF
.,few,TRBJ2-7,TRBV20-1,TGCAGTGCTAGAGATGGGCGTAGCGGCGACGAGCAGTACTTC,CSARDGRSGDEQYF
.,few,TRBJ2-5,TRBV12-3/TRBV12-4,TGTGCCAGCAGTTTCGGCCCCGTGGAGACCCAGTACTTC,CASSFGPVETQYF
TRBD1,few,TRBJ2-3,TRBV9,TGTGCCAGCAGCCCCGGTGACAGGGGGACCTATCGCACAGATACGCAGTATTTT,CASSPGDRGTYRTDTQYF
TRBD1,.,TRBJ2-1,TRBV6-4,TGTGCCAGCAGCCGGGACAGCCTTTACAATGAGCAGTTCTTC,CASSRDSLYNEQFF
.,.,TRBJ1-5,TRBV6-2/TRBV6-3,TGTGCCAGCAGTCTCACAAACGGGAATCAGCCCCAGCATTTT,CASSLTNGNQPQHF
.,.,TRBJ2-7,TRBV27,TGTGCCAACAGTCTAGGGTACAGCCACTACGAGCAGTACTTC,CANSLGYSHYEQYF
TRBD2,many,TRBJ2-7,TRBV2,TGTGCCAGCAGTCCCCTAGCGGGAGTTGGGCAGTACTTC,CASSPLAGVGQYF
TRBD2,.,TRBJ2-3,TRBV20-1,TGCAGTGCTAGGGGACTAGCGGGATTCGGCGATACGCAGTATTTT,CSARGLAGFGDTQYF
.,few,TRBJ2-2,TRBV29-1,TGCAGCGTTGAAAAGGGGGCGAACACCGGGGAGCTGTTTTTT,CSVEKGANTGELFF
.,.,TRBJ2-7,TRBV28,TGTGCCACCCGGGACTTCCCCTACGAGCAGTACTTC,CATRDFPYEQYF
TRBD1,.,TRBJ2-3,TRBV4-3,TGCGCCGGCAGCCAGGACGGGACAGGACCCACAGATACGCAGTATTTT,CAGSQDGTGPTDTQYF
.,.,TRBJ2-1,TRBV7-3,TGTGCCAGCAGCCCCGGAGGGCTAGCAAATGAGCAGTTCTTC,CASSPGGLANEQFF
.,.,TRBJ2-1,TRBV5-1,TGCGCCAGCAGCAGTCGGTGGGAGAAGCAGTTCTTC,CASSSRWEKQFF
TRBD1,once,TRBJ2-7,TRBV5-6,TGTGCCAGCAGCAGAAGACAGGGACCCTCCTACGAGCAGTACTTC,CASSRRQGPSYEQYF
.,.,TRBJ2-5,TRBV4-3,TGCGCCAGCAGCCAAGAGCTCGGGGACCCGCAGTACTTC,CASSQELGDPQYF
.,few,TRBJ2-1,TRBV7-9,TGTGCCAGCAGCCCCCTAGTGAGCTCCTACAATGAGCAGTTCTTC,CASSPLVSSYNEQFF
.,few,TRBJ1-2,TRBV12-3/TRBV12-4,TGTGCCAGCAGTCCGGGGGGCGCACACTATGGCTACACCTTC,CASSPGGAHYGYTF
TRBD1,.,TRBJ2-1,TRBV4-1,TGCGCCAGCAGTCGAACGGGGACAGGGGACTCCTACAATGAGCAGTTCTTC,CASSRTGTGDSYNEQFF
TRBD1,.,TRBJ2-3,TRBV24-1,TGTGCCACCAGTGATCTGGACAGGTCGGGCACAGATACGCAGTATTTT,CATSDLDRSGTDTQYF
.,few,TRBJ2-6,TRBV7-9,TGTGCCAGCAGCTTAGCTGTGACAGACCCATTCTCTGGGGCCAACGTCCTGACTTTC,CASSLAVTDPFSGANVLTF
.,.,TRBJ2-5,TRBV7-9,TGTGCCAGCAGCTTAACCCAGACCCAGTACTTC,CASSLTQTQYF
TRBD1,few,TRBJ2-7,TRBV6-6,TGTGCCAGCAGTTCCCAACCGGGACAGCCCATCGAGCAGTACTTC,CASSSQPGQPIEQYF
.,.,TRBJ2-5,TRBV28,TGTGCCAGCAGTCCCACCAGGGGCCGGGGAGAGACCCAGTACTTC,CASSPTRGRGETQYF